This TCR beta chain appears in the sequencing data of a study of CD8 T cells in ankylosing spondylitis. Study conclusions and caveats: Relatively scarce in peripheral blood, disease-linked clones were CD8+. It appeared that ankylosing spondylitis blood was characterized by a TCR beta motif of several highly homologous variants. Researchers reportedly found disease-linked clones significantly enriched in matched ankylosing spondylitis synovial fluid. Some of these motif variants have turned up before, in reports on reactive arthritis synovial fluid and blood.

Making use of molecular barcodes, quantitative 5'-RACE generated TCR beta libraries. In TCRdb, the 5' RACE reads were re-called with MiXCR into one record per CDR3 protein. The data hold some 450,000 distinct CDR3 sequences, with approximately 17% observed a single time. This clonotype was recorded a few times. Its target is unknown. The V and J ends lost 4 bases and 3 bases respectively, with 15 bases between them. The CDR3 runs 15 residues. Germline V lookup: CDR1 MNHNS, CDR2 SASEGT. The chain links TRBV6-1 to TRBJ1-1; tentatively, D is TRBD1 (6 bases). What was sequenced was blood, either unsorted or a sorted T cell fraction (not recorded which). This clonotype was obtained from a male donor with ankylosing spondylitis. The CDR3 DNA reads TGTGCCAGCAGTGGCCGGACAAGGGGGGACACTGAAGCTTTCTTT. This sequence encodes CASSGRTRGDTEAFF.